The sequence of this T cell receptor (beta chain) was determined in a study of memory CD4+ T cells and cytomegalovirus serostatus. Whole-study results and caveats: Of about 150 reported CMV TCRbeta sequences, under 70 were found in memory CD4+ repertoires.

Profiled with immunoSEQ multiplex PCR; TCRdb holds only in-frame clones, not every one. The table lists about 57,000 clones, over 75% of them singletons, with about 0.8% in the top ten. The sort gate was single viable CD3+CD4+CD8-CD45RO+ cells for memory CD4+ T cells. In germline, CDR1 is SGHAT, CDR2 FQNNGV. The germline V and J ends were trimmed by 5 bases and 0 bases, with 20 bases remaining between them. This CDR3 is built from 17 residues. Remarks on this clone: Its antigen is not identified.

The TCR originated in an adult in good health and CMV-seronegative. This chain links TRBV11-2 with TRBJ2-7; D is possibly TRBD1 (6 bases). Specimen: memory CD4+ T cells from blood. This chain's CDR3 is CASSPNRFRDNSYEQYF. CDR3 bases: TGTGCCAGCAGCCCCAACAGATTCCGGGACAACTCCTACGAGCAGTACTTC. Together with reference TRBV11-2 and TRBJ2-7, the CDR3 gives the full variable domain: EAGVAQSPRYKIIEKRQSVAFWCNPISGHATLYWYQQILGQGPKLLIQFQNNGVVDDSQLPKDRFSAERLKGVDSTLKIQPAKLEDSAVYLCASSPNRFRDNSYEQYFGPGTRLTVT.